The present entry profiles one TCR beta chain with its context. Its antigen target is currently unknown. The cohort consisted of 600 to 750 healthy bone marrow donors. Cohort members were all nominally healthy when sampled, although unrecorded immune exposures were likely present. The donor tested CMV seropositive, placing the donor among the 290 or so seropositive members of the cohort. A peripheral blood sample was provided by each donor, and peripheral blood mononuclear cells were used for TCR beta sequencing. Genomic DNA was extracted from the blood cell samples with the Qiagen DNeasy Blood Extraction Kit. The library was generated by the immunoSEQ multiplex PCR assay. For the multiplex PCR, a mixture combining 60 forward primers for TCR Vbeta segments and 13 reverse primers for TCR Jbeta segments was used. The CDR3 region of rearranged TCR beta genes was amplified from genomic DNA by a multiplex PCR assay. On the Illumina HiSeq System, the amplified TCR beta libraries were sequenced as 87-base-pair reads. The published analysis was carried out like this. Across the roughly 670 repertoires, a later analysis counted tens of millions of unique TCR beta chains, roughly 11 million of which were shared by at least two donors. Raw reads were error-corrected and collapsed into unique sequences by a nearest-neighbor algorithm in which closely related sequences were merged to remove PCR and sequencing errors. Alignment of CDR3 sequences to IMGT reference sequences was used to assign V, D and J gene segments. For a sequence to be retained, a match of at least six nucleotides to both a V gene segment and a J gene segment was required. A rearrangement was called productive if the CDR3 had no stop codons and remained in frame with V and J, and every other rearrangement was called non-productive. Following IMGT convention, CDR3 was defined as the stretch from the second conserved V-encoded cysteine up to the conserved J-encoded phenylalanine. In an earlier analysis of 587 of the donors, sequences lacking an unambiguous match to a single V gene segment were excluded. An earlier analysis of several hundred of the donors called V segments functional above 56.7% productive rearrangements and segregating when the between-donor standard deviation exceeded 5%. To diagnose cytomegalovirus status from the catalog of TCR beta chain sequences, a statistical classification framework was built. In a later analysis, TCR nucleotide sequences were compared against IMGT/GENE-DB human TR gene sequences so that V and J genes could be assigned. The TCRdist pipeline was used in a later analysis to assign CDR3 sequences and most-parsimonious VDJ recombination scenarios. In a later analysis, each TCR beta chain was defined by its CDR3 amino acid sequence together with its V-gene family, and reads lacking a unique V-gene family were excluded. To address suspected cross-contamination and a sequencing artifact, a later analysis removed a few hundred highly shared, low-generation-probability nucleotide sequences. In a later analysis, a clonal expansion index for each public chain was calculated from normalized within-repertoire ranks of inferred template counts. In a later analysis, generation probabilities were computed using a VDJ recombination model fitted to out-of-frame rearrangements, and the results were checked against IGoR. In a later analysis, hypergeometric tests were used to score TCR-TCR, TCR-HLA and TCR-CMV co-occurrence, with a repertoire-size bias correction applied to TCR pairs. To estimate false discovery rates, a later analysis permuted the HLA or CMV assignments 20 times. A later analysis grouped co-occurring TCRs with DBSCAN, adding TCRdist sequence similarity when clustering within HLA-allele-positive subsets. Repertoires with fewer than 30,000 or more than 120,000 public chains were left out of co-occurrence clustering, as were a few repertoires with anomalous nucleotide sharing. TCRdb mirrors the immuneACCESS table, restricted to in-frame sequences. Some clones are absent from its copies; in checked studies, under half trace to an unresolved V gene, and the reason for the others is unknown. The V and J calls and clone size were taken over from that table, and D and trimming were inferred from the DNA. In this sample's table one finds approximately 170,000 clones. The top ten clonotypes cover around 0.79% of the sample.

Deletion took 4 bases off V and 4 bases off J, with a span of 8 bases between the germline ends. CDR1 and CDR2 are drawn from the germline V gene: SGHRS, YFSETQ. Including cysteine and phenylalanine, the CDR3 has 12 amino acids. Only CDR3 DNA is held: 36 bases, read in frame from base 1. This specimen belongs to a study of cytomegalovirus exposure and HLA in healthy donors (dated by TCRdb to the late 2010s). For the study in its entirety: According to an earlier analysis of 587 of the donors, 150 million to 200 million T cells yielded approximately 120 million unique TCR beta sequences and about 300 Gb of sequence data. An early release that covered about 640 HLA-typed donors contained about 300 gigabases of sequencing data and tens of millions of unique TCR sequences. The genetic ancestry cluster associated with self-reported Caucasian donors included 65% to 90% of the approximately 430 genotyped donors. The study aimed to test whether signatures of past pathogen exposure could be identified by cataloging public T cell receptors. The study profiled the T cell repertoires of around 700 subjects by immunosequencing and related them to cytomegalovirus serostatus. Besides the first cohort of 500 to 700 subjects, a separate validation cohort made up of over 100 different subjects was used. The study combined high-throughput TCR immunosequencing, statistical association of individual TCRs with disease status, and machine learning to predict cytomegalovirus infection status. To study patterns of TCR occurrence, a later analysis re-analyzed previously published TCR beta repertoires from 600 to 750 donors and added high-resolution HLA genotyping. Rather than drawing on any new phenotypic data, the later analysis identified candidate immune exposures from TCR beta sequences and the way those sequences occurred across donors. In an earlier analysis of 500 to 650 of the donors, high-throughput TCR beta sequencing was used to judge whether each TCR beta V gene segment behaved as functional or pseudogenic. Donor age, sex, ethnicity and CMV serostatus were compiled alongside the repertoire data. Genome-wide SNP genotypes for about 65% of the 666 donors were used in a later genetic analysis, which treated that subset as a discovery cohort. Every discovery cohort repertoire had been produced on one sequencing platform. Both class I and class II loci were covered by HLA typing, at four-digit resolution. The number of typed donors differed by locus: about 629-630 for A, B, C, DRB1 and DQB1; approximately 540 for DQA1; some 590 for DPA1; and roughly 450 for DPB1. About 5 DR-DQ haplotypes were handled as single units for association and clustering, since linkage in the cohort was strong. Among about 410 genotyped donors of the cohort, an average of roughly 230,000 unique TCR beta nucleotide sequences was sequenced per donor, of which 15% to 20% were non-productive. Broader findings and caveats from the paper: The earlier analysis of approximately 560 of the donors excluded 15 to 20 rarely observed V segments, including chromosome 9 orphons, because counts were too low. According to a later genetic analysis, donors in an Asian-associated ancestry cluster had fewer N-insertions in productive TCRs than the roughly 670-donor mean. In vitro tests confirmed that a few of the cytomegalovirus-associated TCR beta chains recognize cytomegalovirus antigens. A group of highly shared sequence variants was considered likely to be a technical artifact of the sequencing pipeline. Assigning TCR associations to individual alleles was difficult when HLA alleles, especially DR and DQ, strongly co-occurred. Because HLA typing was unavailable for some donors at each locus, only the typed subset was used in association tests. A later analysis found that HLA-associated TCR beta chains were more clonally expanded and had lower generation probabilities than equally common non-associated chains. In a later analysis, several top co-occurrence clusters were reported to appear linked to parvovirus B19, influenza, CMV and Epstein-Barr virus. Because the 87-base-pair reads could not distinguish some IMGT-functional V segments, including TRBV6-2 and TRBV6-3, those segments were excluded. The presence/absence analyses assumed that sequencing depth was roughly uniform across donors, and that assumption may not be true. In an earlier analysis of a few hundred of the donors, most TCR beta V segments were observed in productive rearrangements about 87% or about 30% of the time, broadly matching IMGT annotations. A later analysis associated 16,951 TCR beta sequences with specific HLA alleles at a false discovery rate of 0.05. In a later analysis, TCR association rates were found to vary across HLA loci, with the most associated TCRs seen for DRB1 alleles and the fewest for HLA-C alleles. A later analysis found that most CMV-associated TCR beta chains appeared HLA-restricted, with HLA associations seemingly driven largely by CMV exposure. Linkage disequilibrium might explain the correlated functional status among segregating V segments, but an unknown experimental factor could not be ruled out. For the cohort, immune exposure information was limited to CMV serostatus. A further reported finding was that TCR beta sequences accurately predicted the HLA-A and HLA-B alleles for most subjects in the first cohort. The classifier was reported to diagnose cytomegalovirus status with high specificity and sensitivity in both the original cohort and the validation cohort. Most TCR sequences were observed very rarely across donors, whereas some public TCRs were present in many individuals. Only TCR beta chains were sequenced in this cohort, and the absence of alpha or paired-chain data limited detectable features. A total of 150 to 200 TCR beta chains were listed by the study as associated with cytomegalovirus. The authors suggested that the approach could potentially be generalized to other disease states and immunological phenotypes. In a later genetic analysis, a missense DCLRE1C variant was associated with V-gene and J-gene trimming of TCR beta chains, and the association was replicated in an independent cohort.

The sequenced sample was PBMCs. The V gene is TRBV5-1 and the J gene is TRBJ2-5, with TRBD2 tentatively as D gene (6 bases match). This TCR came from a woman younger than 30 in good health and CMV-seropositive. The DNA sequence follows: TGCGCCAGCAGCGCTAGCGTAGAGACCCAGTACTTC. Its translation is CASSASVETQYF.